This T cell receptor beta chain was identified in a study of blood T cells in healthy people across ages. Germline lookup yields CDR1 KGHSH and CDR2 LQKENI. This CDR3 comprises 14 residues. Trimming removed 4 bases at V and 0 bases at J, with 7 bases between. Primers used in a second PCR of roughly 6 to 11 cycles were a sample-barcoded 5' primer and a J-beta primer mix. From the 5' RACE reads, TCRdb called clonotypes with MiXCR, one entry per CDR3 protein. The table has 800,000 to 950,000 distinct CDR3 sequences, about 27% seen once. A further study also used this sample, focusing on T cells of mothers and their children.

The chain uses TRBV18 and TRBJ1-5; D gene unclear. The sample comprised blood. This TCR was sampled from a woman aged 40 to 49 in good health. Here the CDR3 DNA reads TGTGCCAGCTCACGGGAACATAGCAATCAGCCCCAGCATTTT. Protein sequence: CASSREHSNQPQHF.